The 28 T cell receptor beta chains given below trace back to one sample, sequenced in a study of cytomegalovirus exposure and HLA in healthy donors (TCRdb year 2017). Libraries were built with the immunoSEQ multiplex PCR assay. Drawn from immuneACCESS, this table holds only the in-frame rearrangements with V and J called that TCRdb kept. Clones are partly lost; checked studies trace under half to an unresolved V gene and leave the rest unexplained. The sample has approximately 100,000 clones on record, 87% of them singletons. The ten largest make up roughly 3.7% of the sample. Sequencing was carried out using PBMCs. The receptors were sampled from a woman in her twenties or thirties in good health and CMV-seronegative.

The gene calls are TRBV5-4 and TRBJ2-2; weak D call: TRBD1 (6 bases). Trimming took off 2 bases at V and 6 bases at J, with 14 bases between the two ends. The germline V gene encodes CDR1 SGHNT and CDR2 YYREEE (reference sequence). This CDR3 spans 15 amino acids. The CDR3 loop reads CASSLSRGDAGELFF. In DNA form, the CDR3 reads TGTGCCAGCAGCTTAAGCAGGGGCGACGCCGGGGAGCTGTTTTTT. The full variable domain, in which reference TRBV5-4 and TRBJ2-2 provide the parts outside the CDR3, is ETGVTQSPTHLIKTRGQQVTLRCSSQSGHNTVSWYQQALGQGPQFIFQYYREEENGRGNFPPRFSGLQFPNYSSELNVNALELDDSALYLCASSLSRGDAGELFFGEGSRLTVL.

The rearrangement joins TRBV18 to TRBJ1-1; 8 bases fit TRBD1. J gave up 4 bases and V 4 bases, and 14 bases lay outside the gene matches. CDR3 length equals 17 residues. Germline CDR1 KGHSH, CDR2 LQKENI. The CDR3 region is CASSLRQGRGEGTEAFF. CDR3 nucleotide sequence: TGTGCCAGCTCACTCCGACAGGGGAGGGGTGAGGGCACTGAAGCTTTCTTT. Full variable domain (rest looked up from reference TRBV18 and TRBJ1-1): NAGVMQNPRHLVRRRGQEARLRCSPMKGHSHVYWYRQLPEEGLKFMVYLQKENIIDESGMPKERFSAEFPKEGPSILRIQQVVRGDSAAYFCASSLRQGRGEGTEAFFGQGTRLTVV.

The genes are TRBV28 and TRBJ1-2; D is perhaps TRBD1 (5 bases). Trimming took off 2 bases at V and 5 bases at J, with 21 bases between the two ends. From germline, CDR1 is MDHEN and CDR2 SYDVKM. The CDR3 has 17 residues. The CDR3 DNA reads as TGTGCCAGCAGTTTAACAAGGTTCGGGGAGGGGATTTATGGCTACACCTTC. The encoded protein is CASSLTRFGEGIYGYTF.

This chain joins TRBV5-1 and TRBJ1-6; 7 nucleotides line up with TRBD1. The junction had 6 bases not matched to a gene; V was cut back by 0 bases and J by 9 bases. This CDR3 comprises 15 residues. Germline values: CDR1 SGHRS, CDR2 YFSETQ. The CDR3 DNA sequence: TGCGCCAGCAGCTTGGGTACAGGGGCAAGTTCACCCCTCCACTTT. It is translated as CASSLGTGASSPLHF.

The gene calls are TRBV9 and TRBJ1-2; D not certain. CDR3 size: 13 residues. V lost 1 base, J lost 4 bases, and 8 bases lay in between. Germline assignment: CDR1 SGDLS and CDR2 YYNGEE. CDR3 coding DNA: TGTGCCAGCAGCGTACCGCACACCTATGGCTACACCTTC. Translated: CASSVPHTYGYTF.

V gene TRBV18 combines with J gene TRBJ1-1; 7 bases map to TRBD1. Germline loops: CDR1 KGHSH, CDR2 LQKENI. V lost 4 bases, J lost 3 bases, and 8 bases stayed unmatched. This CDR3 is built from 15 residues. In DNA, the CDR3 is TGTGCCAGCTCACGGACACAGGGGTGGGACACTGAAGCTTTCTTT. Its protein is CASSRTQGWDTEAFF.

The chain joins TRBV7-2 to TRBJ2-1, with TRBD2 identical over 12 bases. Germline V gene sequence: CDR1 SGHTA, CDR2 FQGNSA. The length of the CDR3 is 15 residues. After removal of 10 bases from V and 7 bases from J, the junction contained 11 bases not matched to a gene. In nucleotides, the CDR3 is TGTGCCACCTCGACTAGCGGGAGCCCCTGGAATGAGCAGTTCTTC. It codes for CATSTSGSPWNEQFF.

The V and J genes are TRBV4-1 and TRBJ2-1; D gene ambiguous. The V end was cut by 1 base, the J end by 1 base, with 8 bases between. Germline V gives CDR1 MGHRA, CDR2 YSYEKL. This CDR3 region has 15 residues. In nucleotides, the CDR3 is TGCGCCAGCAGCCAAGGACTTGTTTCCTACAATGAGCAGTTCTTC. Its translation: CASSQGLVSYNEQFF.

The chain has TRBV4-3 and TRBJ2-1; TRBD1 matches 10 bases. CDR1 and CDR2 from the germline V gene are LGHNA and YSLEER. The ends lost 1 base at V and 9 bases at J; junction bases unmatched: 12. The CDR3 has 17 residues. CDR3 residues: CASSQAAGDRGPLEQFF. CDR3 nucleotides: TGCGCCAGCAGCCAAGCGGCTGGGGACAGGGGACCCCTTGAGCAGTTCTTC.

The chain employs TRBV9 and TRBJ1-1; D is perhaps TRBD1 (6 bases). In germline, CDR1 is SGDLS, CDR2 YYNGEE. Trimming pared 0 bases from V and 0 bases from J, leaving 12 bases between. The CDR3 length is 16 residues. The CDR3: CASSVGPKGVNTEAFF. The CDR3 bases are TGTGCCAGCAGCGTAGGCCCCAAGGGGGTGAACACTGAAGCTTTCTTT.

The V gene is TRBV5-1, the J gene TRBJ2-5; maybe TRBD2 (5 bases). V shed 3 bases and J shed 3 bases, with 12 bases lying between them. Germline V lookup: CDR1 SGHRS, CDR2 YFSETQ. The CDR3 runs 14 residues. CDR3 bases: TGCGCCAGCAGCTGGAGGAGCTCAGAAGAGACCCAGTACTTC. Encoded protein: CASSWRSSEETQYF.

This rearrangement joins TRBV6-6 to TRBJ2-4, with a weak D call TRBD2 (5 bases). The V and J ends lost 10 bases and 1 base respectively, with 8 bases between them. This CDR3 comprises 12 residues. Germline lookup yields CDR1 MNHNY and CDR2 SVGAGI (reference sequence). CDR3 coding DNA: TGTGCCACCGGGGAGGCCAAAAACATTCAGTACTTC. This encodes CATGEAKNIQYF.

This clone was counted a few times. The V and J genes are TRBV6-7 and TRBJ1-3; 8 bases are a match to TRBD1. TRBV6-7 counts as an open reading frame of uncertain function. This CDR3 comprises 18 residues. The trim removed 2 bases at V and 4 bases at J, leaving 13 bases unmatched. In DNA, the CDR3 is TGTGCCAGCAGTTACCCCGACAGGGGTGTTTGGTCCGGAAACACCATATATTTT. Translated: CASSYPDRGVWSGNTIYF.

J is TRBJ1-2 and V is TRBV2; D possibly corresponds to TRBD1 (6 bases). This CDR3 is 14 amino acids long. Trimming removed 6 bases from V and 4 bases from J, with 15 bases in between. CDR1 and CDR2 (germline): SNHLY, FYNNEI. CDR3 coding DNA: TGTGCCAGCAGCACAACACAGGGTCTCTATGGCTACACCTTC. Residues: CASSTTQGLYGYTF.

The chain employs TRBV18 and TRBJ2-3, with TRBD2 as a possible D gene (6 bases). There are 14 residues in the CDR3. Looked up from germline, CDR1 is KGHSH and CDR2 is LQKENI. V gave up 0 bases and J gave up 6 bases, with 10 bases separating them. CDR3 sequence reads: CASSPPTRDDTQYF. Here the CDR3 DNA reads TGTGCCAGCTCACCACCGACTAGAGACGATACGCAGTATTTT.

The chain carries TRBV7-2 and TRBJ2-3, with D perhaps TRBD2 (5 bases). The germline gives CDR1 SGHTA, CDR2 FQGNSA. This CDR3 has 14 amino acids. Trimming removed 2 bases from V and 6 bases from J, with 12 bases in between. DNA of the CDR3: TGTGCCAGCAGCTTAACTAGTTCATTGGATACGCAGTATTTT. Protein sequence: CASSLTSSLDTQYF.

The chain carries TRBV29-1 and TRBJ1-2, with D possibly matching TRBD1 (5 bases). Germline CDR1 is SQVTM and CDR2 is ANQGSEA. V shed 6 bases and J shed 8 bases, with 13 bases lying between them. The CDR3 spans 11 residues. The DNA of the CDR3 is TGCAGCGTCTGGGGGGTTTACGGCTACACCTTC. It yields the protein CSVWGVYGYTF.

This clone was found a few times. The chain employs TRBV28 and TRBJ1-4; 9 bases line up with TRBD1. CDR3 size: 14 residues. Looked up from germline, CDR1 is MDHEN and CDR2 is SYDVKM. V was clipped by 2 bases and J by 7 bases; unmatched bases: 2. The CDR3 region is CASSLGTGFEKLFF. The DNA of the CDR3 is TGTGCCAGCAGTTTAGGGACAGGGTTTGAAAAACTGTTTTTT. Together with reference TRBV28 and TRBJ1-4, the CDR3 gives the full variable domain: DVKVTQSSRYLVKRTGEKVFLECVQDMDHENMFWYRQDPGLGLRLIYFSYDVKMKEKGDIPEGYSVSREKKERFSLILESASTNQTSMYLCASSLGTGFEKLFFGSGTQLSVL.

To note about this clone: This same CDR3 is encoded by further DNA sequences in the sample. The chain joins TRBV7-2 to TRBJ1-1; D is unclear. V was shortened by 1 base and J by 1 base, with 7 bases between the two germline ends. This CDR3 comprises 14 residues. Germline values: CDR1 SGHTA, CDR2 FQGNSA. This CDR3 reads CASSLGAGNTEAFF. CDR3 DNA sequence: TGTGCCAGCAGCTTAGGTGCGGGGAACACTGAAGCTTTCTTT.

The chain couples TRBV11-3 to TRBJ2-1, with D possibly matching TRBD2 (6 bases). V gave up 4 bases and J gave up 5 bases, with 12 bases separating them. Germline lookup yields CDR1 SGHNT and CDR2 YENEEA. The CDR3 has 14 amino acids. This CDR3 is CASSYRGSHNEQFF. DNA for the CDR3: TGTGCCAGCAGCTACCGGGGGTCCCACAATGAGCAGTTCTTC.

CDR3 in amino acids: CASSSGQASYEQYF. CDR3 coding DNA: TGTGCCAGCTCGTCGGGACAGGCCTCCTACGAGCAGTACTTC. The V call is TRBV18, the J call TRBJ2-7, with 8 nucleotides matching TRBD1. Per germline, CDR1 KGHSH and CDR2 LQKENI. This CDR3 spans 14 amino acids. After removal of 6 bases from V and 0 bases from J, the junction contained 4 bases not matched to a gene.

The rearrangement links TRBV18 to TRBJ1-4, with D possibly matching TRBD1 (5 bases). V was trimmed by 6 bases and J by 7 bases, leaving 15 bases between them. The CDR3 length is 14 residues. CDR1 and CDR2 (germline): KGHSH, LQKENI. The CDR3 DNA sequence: TGTGCCAGCTCCCCAGGGCCGGTTGTTGAAAAACTGTTTTTT. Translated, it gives CASSPGPVVEKLFF.

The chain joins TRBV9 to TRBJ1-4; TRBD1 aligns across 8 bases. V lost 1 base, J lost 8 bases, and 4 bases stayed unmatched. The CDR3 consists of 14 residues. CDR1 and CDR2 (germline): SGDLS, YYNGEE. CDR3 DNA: TGTGCCAGCAGCGTACAGGGGGCAGGGGAAAAACTGTTTTTT. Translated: CASSVQGAGEKLFF. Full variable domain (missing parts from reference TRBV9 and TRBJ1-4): DSGVTQTPKHLITATGQRVTLRCSPRSGDLSVYWYQQSLDQGLQFLIQYYNGEERAKGNILERFSAQQFPDLHSELNLSSLELGDSALYFCASSVQGAGEKLFFGSGTQLSVL.

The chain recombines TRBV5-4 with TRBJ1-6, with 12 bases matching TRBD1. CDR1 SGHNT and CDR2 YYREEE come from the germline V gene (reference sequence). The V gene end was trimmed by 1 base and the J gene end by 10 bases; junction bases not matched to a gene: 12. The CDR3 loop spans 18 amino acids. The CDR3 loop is CASSLPVPGQGAGSPLHF. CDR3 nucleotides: TGTGCCAGCAGCTTGCCGGTCCCGGGACAGGGGGCGGGGTCACCCCTCCACTTT.

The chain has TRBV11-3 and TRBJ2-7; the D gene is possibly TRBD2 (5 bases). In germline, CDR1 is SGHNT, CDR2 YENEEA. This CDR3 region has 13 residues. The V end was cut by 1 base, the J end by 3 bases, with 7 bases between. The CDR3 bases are TGTGCCAGCAGCTTAGGCGGAGGCTACGAGCAGTACTTC. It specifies CASSLGGGYEQYF.

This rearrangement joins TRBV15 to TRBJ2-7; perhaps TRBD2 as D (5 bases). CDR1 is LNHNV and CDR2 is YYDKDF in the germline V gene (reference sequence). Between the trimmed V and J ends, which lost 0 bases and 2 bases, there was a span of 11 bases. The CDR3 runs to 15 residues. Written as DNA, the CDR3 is TGTGCCACCAGCAGAGAACCCGACGGGGCCTACGAGCAGTACTTC. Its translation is CATSREPDGAYEQYF.

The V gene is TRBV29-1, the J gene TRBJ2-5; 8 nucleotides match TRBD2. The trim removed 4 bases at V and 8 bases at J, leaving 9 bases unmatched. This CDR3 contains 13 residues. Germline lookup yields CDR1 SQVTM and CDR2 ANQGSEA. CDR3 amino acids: CSVGGTSGGTQYF. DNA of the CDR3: TGCAGCGTTGGAGGGACTAGTGGGGGAACCCAGTACTTC.

The CDR3 coding sequence is TGTGCCAGCAGTTACCGACAGGGTCGGGGCTACACCTTC. This sequence encodes CASSYRQGRGYTF. The chain links TRBV6-5 to TRBJ1-2, with 7 bases aligning to TRBD1. Germline loops: CDR1 MNHEY, CDR2 SVGAGI. J was trimmed by 8 bases and V by 2 bases; bases with no gene match: 5. CDR3 length equals 13 residues.